Listed here are 15 T cell receptor beta chains from one sample, sequenced in a study of T cell responses to AZD1222 COVID-19 vaccine (dated by TCRdb to 2020 to 2022). Library preparation used the immunoSEQ multiplex PCR assay. This immuneACCESS table, as held by TCRdb, lists in-frame sequences with V and J called but not all clones. Of the missing ones, under half trace to an unresolved V gene in checked studies; the others have no known cause. A total of under 170,000 clones appear in this sample, about 93% of them only once. The ten largest clonotypes hold roughly 1.3% of the sample. Read against the paper, the sample's time point label means: baseline before first vaccination. The sequencing used peripheral blood, collected on day 0 of AZD1222 vaccination. The receptors originated from an adult in good health.

The chain uses TRBV27 and TRBJ2-7; possibly TRBD2 for D (6 bases). CDR1 and CDR2 (germline): MNHEY, SMNVEV (reference sequence). The CDR3 has 15 residues. V was shortened by 6 bases and J by 7 bases, with 22 bases between the two germline ends. Here the CDR3 DNA reads TGTGCCAGCAGAGCTACCTCGGGACTTACGGGGGAGCAGTACGTC. Translation: CASRATSGLTGEQYV.

V gene TRBV28 combines with J gene TRBJ1-5, with 9 nucleotides matching TRBD1. The CDR3 has 15 residues. Germline CDR1 MDHEN, CDR2 SYDVKM. V was clipped by 6 bases and J by 6 bases; unmatched bases: 9. CDR3 nucleotide sequence: TGTGCCAGCAGGTCGGGACAGGGAGGTCCTCAGCCCCAGCATTTT. It specifies CASRSGQGGPQPQHF.

CDR3 coding DNA: TGTGCCAGCAGTTTATACCCCGTCTTTCCGGGACAGGGTGGAAATGGCTACACCTTC. It yields the protein CASSLYPVFPGQGGNGYTF. V is TRBV28 and J is TRBJ1-2, with 9 bases matching TRBD1. The CDR3 contains 19 residues. The germline gives CDR1 MDHEN, CDR2 SYDVKM. After removal of 1 base from V and 6 bases from J, the junction contained 18 bases not matched to a gene.

The rearrangement joins TRBV5-1 to TRBJ2-5; D is possibly TRBD1 or TRBD2 (5 bases each). The CDR3 has 14 residues. The germline V and J ends were trimmed by 3 bases and 3 bases, with 12 bases remaining between them. The germline V gene encodes CDR1 SGHRS and CDR2 YFSETQ. The DNA of the CDR3 is TGCGCCAGCAGCTGGGGGACGGTGGAAGAGACCCAGTACTTC. It translates to CASSWGTVEETQYF.

The chain couples TRBV28 to TRBJ2-3; 7 nucleotides match TRBD1. Germline-derived CDR1 and CDR2 are MDHEN and SYDVKM. V shed 4 bases and J 2 bases; nucleotides not matched to a gene: 6. The CDR3 totals 15 residues. In DNA form, the CDR3 reads TGTGCCAGCAGTTCGGGACAGATCCTCACAGATACGCAGTATTTT. Its translation is CASSSGQILTDTQYF. Based on the CDR3 plus reference TRBV28 and TRBJ2-3, the full variable domain is DVKVTQSSRYLVKRTGEKVFLECVQDMDHENMFWYRQDPGLGLRLIYFSYDVKMKEKGDIPEGYSVSREKKERFSLILESASTNQTSMYLCASSSGQILTDTQYFGPGTRLTVL.

V is TRBV7-9 and J is TRBJ1-1; D uncertain. Per germline, CDR1 SEHNR and CDR2 FQNEAQ (reference sequence). V was clipped by 3 bases and J by 0 bases, with 5 bases between them. The CDR3 contains 13 residues. The CDR3 DNA is TGTGCCAGCAGCTTGGCCCTGAACACTGAAGCTTTCTTT. Protein product: CASSLALNTEAFF.

This clone has a single count. This chain links TRBV7-8 with TRBJ1-2; perhaps TRBD1 as D (5 bases). The V end lost 1 base, the J end lost 3 bases, and 15 bases lay between the germline ends. CDR1 is SGHVS, CDR2 FQNEAQ, per germline. This CDR3 region has 16 residues. This CDR3 is CASSLESFREDYGYTF. The CDR3 DNA reads TGTGCCAGCAGCTTAGAATCCTTCAGGGAGGACTATGGCTACACCTTC.

The chain combines TRBV10-2 with TRBJ1-1; D gene uncertain. The CDR3 contains 11 residues. V was cut by 4 bases and J by 5 bases, with 5 bases left in between. Germline lookup yields CDR1 WSHSY and CDR2 SAAADI. The CDR3 reads CASSGQTEAFF. The CDR3 DNA reads as TGCGCCAGCAGTGGTCAGACTGAAGCTTTCTTT.

The rearrangement uses TRBV28 and TRBJ1-2; weak D call: TRBD1 (6 bases). This CDR3 region has 12 residues. The V end lost 6 bases, the J end lost 6 bases, and 11 bases lay between the germline ends. Germline V lookup: CDR1 MDHEN, CDR2 SYDVKM. CDR3 protein: CASSLTGHGYTF. CDR3 nucleotide sequence: TGTGCCAGCAGCCTGACAGGCCATGGCTACACCTTC.

V and J are TRBV7-2 and TRBJ1-2; 10 bases agree with TRBD1. Germline-derived CDR1 and CDR2 are SGHTA and FQGNSA. The V and J ends lost 5 bases and 5 bases, in that order; junction bases with no gene match: 8. This CDR3 contains 15 residues. The CDR3 DNA is TGTGCCAGCAGCCCGCGGGACAGGGGCCCATATGGCTACACCTTC. The encoded protein is CASSPRDRGPYGYTF.

The chain couples TRBV21-1 to TRBJ1-2. TRBV21-1 is an annotated pseudogene. The length of the CDR3 is 16 residues. The CDR3 reads CASSSGDWTVNYGYTF. The CDR3 DNA is TGTGCCAGCAGCTCGGGAGACTGGACAGTTAACTATGGCTACACCTTC.

The CDR3 DNA follows: TGCGCCAGCAGCCTGACAGGGGGTAAAGAGACCCAGTACTTC. Translated, it gives CASSLTGGKETQYF. The chain joins TRBV4-1 to TRBJ2-5, with TRBD1 matching over 9 bases. CDR1 and CDR2 (germline): MGHRA, YSYEKL. The CDR3 spans 14 residues. Trimming at V came to 4 bases and at J to 3 bases, leaving 3 bases not matched to a gene.

The chain links TRBV2 to TRBJ1-1, with 7 nucleotides matching TRBD1. V trimming: 6 bases; J trimming: 0 bases; junction bases outside the gene matches: 7. CDR1 is SNHLY, CDR2 FYNNEI, per germline. The CDR3 totals 15 residues. The CDR3 nucleotides are TGTGCCAGCAGGGGTACCGGGACAGTGAACACTGAAGCTTTCTTT. Translated: CASRGTGTVNTEAFF.

The V and J genes are TRBV6-6 and TRBJ2-3; TRBD1 agrees at 9 bases. V lost 5 bases, J lost 3 bases, and 9 bases stayed unmatched. Germline V gene data show CDR1 as MNHNY and CDR2 as SVGAGI (reference sequence). There are 16 residues in the CDR3. As DNA, the CDR3 is TGTGCCAGCAGTCGAACAGGGGGCGCTCGGACAGATACGCAGTATTTT. Its protein is CASSRTGGARTDTQYF.

There are a few counts of this clone. The chain carries TRBV7-8 and TRBJ1-6; unclear D gene. Germline V lookup: CDR1 SGHVS, CDR2 FQNEAQ. The CDR3 is 17 residues long. V was shortened by 5 bases and J by 0 bases, with 14 bases between the two germline ends. CDR3 nucleotide sequence: TGTGCCAGCAGCCCTCGGCGGGGAATCTCCTATAATTCACCCCTCCACTTT. Amino acid sequence: CASSPRRGISYNSPLHF.